The sequence of this T cell receptor (beta chain) was determined in a study of CD8+ T cells in alopecia areata (dated by TCRdb to between 2017 and 2018). Broadly, across the study: The study used high-throughput TCRbeta sequencing to examine T cell clonal expansion in alopecia areata, in both the C3H/HeJ mouse model and human patients. TCRbeta CDR3 regions were amplified by immunoSEQ multiplex PCR using 35 Vbeta forward and 13 Jbeta reverse primers. The RNA source kit depended on sample type: the PAXgene miRNA kit for fixed scalp, the miRNeasy kit for PBMCs, and the RNeasy kit for mouse skin. Scalp clonality was compared across normal scalp (n=4), patchy alopecia areata scalp (n=8), and alopecia totalis/universalis scalp (n=8). Human TCRbeta sequencing covered scalp tissue and sorted CD4+ and CD8+ peripheral blood T cells from patchy and totalis/universalis alopecia areata patients and healthy controls. Overall study results and their limits: Scalp TCR repertoire analysis is complicated because resident alphabeta T cells in normal human skin are also sequenced, whereas mouse skin is dominated by gammadelta T cells. Shared TCR sequences between patients were less evident than in mice, which may be partly attributable to HLA diversity in the patient population. Lesional scalp, especially in alopecia totalis/universalis, showed higher clonality and more expanded CD8+ clones than normal scalp, suggesting antigenic drive.

To prepare the library, the immunoSEQ multiplex PCR assay was applied. To provide template for TCR sequencing, every sample had RNA extracted and reverse transcribed into cDNA. SuperScript III was used to make first-strand cDNA, primed with a 2:1 mix of oligo-dT and random hexamers. A synthetic immune receptor repertoire was used to assess amplification bias, and residual bias was removed computationally. Concerning the study's data processing: After raw reads were preprocessed to remove errors, the CDR3 was defined following IMGT conventions as running from the conserved cysteine to phenylalanine. Clonality was computed as 1 minus the Shannon entropy, with the entropy normalized by log2 of the number of productive unique TCRs. CD4 or CD8 identity of scalp clones was inferred by cross-referencing scalp TCRbeta sequences with sorted blood CD4 and CD8 repertoires. Imported from immuneACCESS, the table was reduced by TCRdb to in-frame sequences with V and J called. These copies leave out some clones; in studies compared against another copy, an unresolved V gene accounts for under half, and the cause of the remainder is not known. V and J calls and clone size follow that table, whereas D and trimming were derived from the DNA. The sample data list around 190,000 clones, and more than 55% of these were observed just once. Together, the top ten hold nearly 5% of the sample.

PBMCs were separated by density centrifugation and stained for CD3, CD4 and CD8, after which CD4+ and CD8+ T cells were sorted on a FACSAria. Unaffected controls provided scalp biopsies and blood samples. There are 16 amino acids in the CDR3, from cysteine to phenylalanine inclusive. The retained sequence is limited to the CDR3, 48 bases, with the frame set at the first base. CDR1 and CDR2 (PRHDT, FYEKMQ) derive from the germline V gene (reference sequence). Relative to germline, V is 5 bases shorter and J is 1 base shorter, with 17 bases between their ends. Remarks on this clone: Its antigen specificity is not known. Per-base qualities were not stored, and no clone one base away is much larger.

The receptor chain draws on TRBV13 and TRBJ1-1; no D segment can be confidently identified. This receptor was identified in a human donor in good health. Sequenced: CD8+ T cells sorted from blood. The DNA is as follows: TGTGCCAGCAGCCTCGCTCGCCGGGGAGGGAACACTGAAGCTTTCTTT. It encodes CASSLARRGGNTEAFF.